Shown below are 3 T cell receptor beta chains from a single sample sequenced in a study of identical twins. Using its own MiXCR run on the 5' RACE reads, TCRdb lists one record per CDR3 protein. Of 200,000 to 250,000 distinct CDR3 sequences listed, about 14% are singletons. The sample was memory (CD45RO+) T cells sorted from blood. These receptors were collected from a woman in her late teens or twenties in good health.

This clonotype was seen repeatedly, ten times or more. Here the CDR3 reads CASSTEGELFF. The CDR3 nucleotides read TGCGCCAGCAGCACAGAAGGGGAGCTGTTTTTT. This chain links TRBV5-1 with TRBJ2-2; D remains ambiguous. Per the germline V gene, CDR1 is SGHRS and CDR2 is YFSETQ. CDR3 length: 11 residues. Trimming pared 4 bases from V and 8 bases from J, leaving 6 bases between.

This clonotype was counted a few times. The chain recombines TRBV11-2 with TRBJ2-5; TRBD2 matches at 11 bases. Germline V lookup: CDR1 SGHAT, CDR2 FQNNGV. The V gene end was trimmed by 3 bases and the J gene end by 5 bases; junction bases not matched to a gene: 5. The CDR3 covers 15 residues. CDR3 sequence: CASSFRLAGIETQYF. CDR3 nucleotide sequence: TGTGCCAGCAGCTTCCGACTAGCGGGGATTGAGACCCAGTACTTC.

This clonotype has a count of ten or more. The V and J genes are TRBV5-1 and TRBJ2-3; 8 bases agree with TRBD2. This CDR3 is built from 14 residues. With 6 bases clipped from V and 6 bases from J, the junction kept 9 bases outside the gene matches. Germline loops: CDR1 SGHRS, CDR2 YFSETQ. The CDR3: CASKRGGSYDTQYF. The CDR3 nucleotides read TGCGCCAGCAAACGCGGGGGGTCCTACGATACGCAGTATTTT.